This is a list of T cell receptor beta chains from one sample in a study of human T cells and chemical hapten exposure. Using its own MiXCR run on the RACE reads, TCRdb lists one record per CDR3 protein. The sample has 360,000 or so distinct CDR3 sequences, nearly 6.5% seen once; the top ten hold about 5.6%. The sequencing used whole blood, collected in connection with sensitization to the hapten diphenylcyclopropenone (DPC). The receptor source for this set is a woman younger than 35 with alopecia areata. Some clones in this sample may be carry-over from other donors' samples. Both conserved end residues are trimmed from each CDR3. Each record gives: CDR3 protein, V gene, CDR3 length, J gene, D gene. The D gene is left open where the match is weak.

cdr3_aa: SAALIAGGPSGNEQF
v_call: TRBV20-1
cdr3_length: 15
j_call: TRBJ2-1
d_call: TRBD2

cdr3_aa: ASSMTRDTEAF
v_call: TRBV4-3
cdr3_length: 11
j_call: TRBJ1-1
d_call: NA

cdr3_aa: ASIGGAASAF
v_call: TRBV2
cdr3_length: 10
j_call: TRBJ1-1
d_call: NA

cdr3_aa: ASRDPGQAGNSPLH
v_call: TRBV25-1
cdr3_length: 14
j_call: TRBJ1-6
d_call: TRBD1

cdr3_aa: ASGGTGANVLT
v_call: TRBV7-9
cdr3_length: 11
j_call: TRBJ2-6
d_call: NA

cdr3_aa: ASSLELAGRS
v_call: TRBV7-9
cdr3_length: 10
j_call: TRBJ2-1
d_call: TRBD2

cdr3_aa: ASKPGLAGGPRINTQY
v_call: TRBV6-1
cdr3_length: 16
j_call: TRBJ2-3
d_call: TRBD2

cdr3_aa: SAEKGGASYNEQF
v_call: TRBV20-1
cdr3_length: 13
j_call: TRBJ2-1
d_call: NA

cdr3_aa: ASSQDRTGYDYGYT
v_call: TRBV4-3
cdr3_length: 14
j_call: TRBJ1-2
d_call: NA

cdr3_aa: ASSLPGSSLGYT
v_call: TRBV12-3/TRBV12-4
cdr3_length: 12
j_call: TRBJ1-2
d_call: NA